The source of this T cell receptor beta chain is a study of T-cell memory formation after mild COVID-19. Study summary: For the most part, TCR clusters were specific to one donor.

Regarding the study as a whole: Day 15 to 85 contractors were CD4/CD8 balanced; later expanders leaned CD4+. Memory sampled before infection contained some responding clones, suggesting cross-reactive memory joined.

Employing constant-segment primers, 5'RACE generated TCR alpha and TCR beta cDNA libraries bearing sample barcodes and UMIs. One entry per CDR3 protein, called by TCRdb with MiXCR from the 5' RACE reads. The sample lists about 210,000 distinct CDR3 sequences; roughly a tenth were seen once. The CDR3 runs to 16 residues. Germline CDR1 SGHTA, CDR2 FQGNSA. V gave up 3 bases and J gave up 1 base, with 15 bases separating them. About this clonotype itself: Its antigen remains unknown.

The rearrangement joins TRBV7-2 to TRBJ1-2; D not resolved. Sequenced input: PBMCs or a T cell subset sorted from them (not recorded which). This TCR was recovered from a man aged 18 to 30 who had mild COVID-19 (a few samples of this study predate the infection). Cell type and time point are not known. The CDR3 coding sequence is TGTGCCAGCAGCTTCCTAAACCCCTTAAATAACTATGGCTACACCTTC. Translating it yields CASSFLNPLNNYGYTF.